The TCR beta chain under discussion was sequenced for a study of PD-1 blockade in mismatch repair-deficient tumors. For this clone: What it recognizes is unknown.

The time point: roughly 9-day in vitro stimulation with candidate neoantigen peptide 3. An approximately nine-day in vitro culture was run per each of seven reactive peptides. Whole-study findings and limits: Tumor-resident clones, often absent from pretreatment blood, expanded after pembrolizumab and then contracted. All three positive peptides came from frameshift mutations, yielding approximately 140 blood TCRs.

The germline gives CDR1 MNHNY, CDR2 SVGAGI (reference sequence). The CDR3 covers 14 residues. V was shortened by 2 bases and J by 6 bases, with 13 bases between the two germline ends. Repertoires were generated with immunoSEQ multiplex PCR, while TCRdb's copy carries only in-frame clones and drops some. The table shows roughly 10,000 clones, with about 89% occurring only once. The origin of this receptor is an adult with mismatch repair-deficient cancer. The sample here was cells cultured in vitro, taken from a patient treated with pembrolizumab. The chain couples TRBV6-6 to TRBJ1-1; TRBD1 might be the D (5 bases). CDR3 in DNA: TGTGCCAGCAGTTACGAACGGGGGGACGCTGAAGCTTTCTTT. Translated: CASSYERGDAEAFF.